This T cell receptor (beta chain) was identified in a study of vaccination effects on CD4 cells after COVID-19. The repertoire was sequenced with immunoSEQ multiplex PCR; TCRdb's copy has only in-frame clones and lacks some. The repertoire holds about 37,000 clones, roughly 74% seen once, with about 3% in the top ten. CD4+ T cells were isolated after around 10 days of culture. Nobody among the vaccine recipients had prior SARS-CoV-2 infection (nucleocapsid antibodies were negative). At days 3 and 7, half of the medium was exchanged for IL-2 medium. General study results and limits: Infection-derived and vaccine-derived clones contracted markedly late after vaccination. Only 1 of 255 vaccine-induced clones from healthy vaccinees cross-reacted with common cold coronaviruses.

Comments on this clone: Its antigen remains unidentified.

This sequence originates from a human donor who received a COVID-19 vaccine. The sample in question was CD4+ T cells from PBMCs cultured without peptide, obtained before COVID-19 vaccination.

The CDR3 DNA is TGTGCCAGCTCACGGCGGATAGCGGGGGGCGAGGCAACTAATGAAAAACTGTTTTTT. It specifies CASSRRIAGGEATNEKLFF. This sequence joins TRBV18 and TRBJ1-4, with D possibly TRBD1 on 6 matching bases. V lost 4 bases and J lost 0, with 21 bases in between. In germline, CDR1 is KGHSH, CDR2 LQKENI. The CDR3 contains 19 residues.